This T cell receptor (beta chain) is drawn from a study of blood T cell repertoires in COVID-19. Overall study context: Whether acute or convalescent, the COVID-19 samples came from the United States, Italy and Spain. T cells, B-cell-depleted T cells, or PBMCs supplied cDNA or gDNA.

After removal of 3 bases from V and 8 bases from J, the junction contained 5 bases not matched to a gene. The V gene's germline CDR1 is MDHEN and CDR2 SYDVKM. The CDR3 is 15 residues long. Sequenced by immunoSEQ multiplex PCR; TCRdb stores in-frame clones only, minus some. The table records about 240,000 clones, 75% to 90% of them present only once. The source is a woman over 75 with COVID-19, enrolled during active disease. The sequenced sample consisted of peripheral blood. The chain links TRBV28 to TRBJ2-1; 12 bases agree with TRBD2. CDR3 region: CASSLTSGSLYEQFF. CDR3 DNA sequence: TGTGCCAGCAGTTTGACTAGCGGGAGTCTCTATGAGCAGTTCTTC.